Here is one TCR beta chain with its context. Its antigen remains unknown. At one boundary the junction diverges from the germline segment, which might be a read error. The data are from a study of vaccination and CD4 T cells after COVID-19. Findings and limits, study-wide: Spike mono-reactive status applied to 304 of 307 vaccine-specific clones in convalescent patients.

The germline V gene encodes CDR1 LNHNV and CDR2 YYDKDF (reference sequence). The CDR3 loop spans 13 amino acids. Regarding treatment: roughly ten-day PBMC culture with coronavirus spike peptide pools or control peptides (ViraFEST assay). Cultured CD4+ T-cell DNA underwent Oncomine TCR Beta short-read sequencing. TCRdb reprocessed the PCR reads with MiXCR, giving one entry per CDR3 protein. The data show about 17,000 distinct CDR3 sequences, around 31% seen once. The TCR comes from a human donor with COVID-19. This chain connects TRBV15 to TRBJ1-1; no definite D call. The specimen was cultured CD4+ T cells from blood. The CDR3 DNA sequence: TGTGTCACCAGCAGAGATCGAGCGACTGAAGCTTTCTTT. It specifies CVTSRDRATEAFF.